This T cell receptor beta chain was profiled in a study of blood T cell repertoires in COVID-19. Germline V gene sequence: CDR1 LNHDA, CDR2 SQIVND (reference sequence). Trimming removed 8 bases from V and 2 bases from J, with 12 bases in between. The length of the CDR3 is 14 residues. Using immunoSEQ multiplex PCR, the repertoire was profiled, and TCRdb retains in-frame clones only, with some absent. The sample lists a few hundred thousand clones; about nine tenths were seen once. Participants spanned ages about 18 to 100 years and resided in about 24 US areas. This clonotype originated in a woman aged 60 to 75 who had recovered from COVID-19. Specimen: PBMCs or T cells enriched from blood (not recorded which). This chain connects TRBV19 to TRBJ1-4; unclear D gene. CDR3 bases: TGTGCCAGTGCCCCGTCAGATACTAATGAAAAACTGTTTTTT. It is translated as CASAPSDTNEKLFF.